The 20 T cell receptor beta chains presented below share a single source sample, sequenced in a study of blood T cell repertoires in COVID-19. Clones were sequenced by immunoSEQ multiplex PCR, and TCRdb holds only the in-frame ones, with some missing. The table shows around 140,000 clones, with approximately 86% occurring only once. The material sequenced was PBMCs or T cells enriched from blood (not recorded which). Receptor source: a woman aged 40 to 50 who had been exposed to COVID-19.

This clone was seen just once. The chain links TRBV9 to TRBJ1-4, with 7 bases identical to TRBD1. Germline trimming cut 3 bases from V and 12 bases from J; bases unmatched to any gene: 8. The germline V gene has CDR1 SGDLS and CDR2 YYNGEE. CDR3 length: 13 residues. The CDR3 DNA sequence: TGTGCCAGCAGCGGATCAGTGGGACAGCAACTGTTTTTT. Translation gives CASSGSVGQQLFF.

This chain links TRBV14 with TRBJ1-2; D perhaps matches TRBD1 (5 bases). Germline V gene sequence: CDR1 SGHDN, CDR2 FVKESK. The CDR3 has 16 amino acids. Trimming stripped 0 bases from V and 4 bases from J, with 15 bases between. CDR3 amino acids: CASSQETVLLRYGYTF. The DNA of the CDR3 is TGTGCCAGCAGCCAAGAGACAGTCCTTCTCCGCTATGGCTACACCTTC.

This clone was picked up one time. This chain connects TRBV7-6 to TRBJ2-7, with TRBD1 identical over 7 bases. The germline V gene has CDR1 SGHVS and CDR2 FNYEAQ. Trimming removed 4 bases from V and 3 bases from J; junction bases left unmatched: 18. The CDR3 length is 18 residues. The CDR3: CASSSPRDSLKGYYEQYF. DNA for the CDR3: TGTGCCAGCAGCTCCCCCAGGGACAGCCTTAAAGGCTACTACGAGCAGTACTTC.

The V gene is TRBV7-6, the J gene TRBJ2-3; the match to TRBD2 covers 14 bases. The V and J ends lost 4 bases and 5 bases, in that order; junction bases with no gene match: 2. Germline V gene lookup returns CDR1 SGHVS and CDR2 FNYEAQ. This CDR3 region has 15 residues. This CDR3 is CASSSGLAGGDTQYF. The CDR3 nucleotides are TGTGCCAGCAGCTCTGGACTAGCGGGAGGAGATACGCAGTATTTT.

The chain has TRBV9 and TRBJ1-6; TRBD1 agrees at 10 bases. The CDR3 runs to 15 residues. Losses at the gene ends were 6 bases for V and 7 bases for J; bases not matched to a gene: 7. Germline V CDR1 and CDR2: SGDLS, YYNGEE. The CDR3 here is CASTPGQGKNSPLHF. The CDR3 coding sequence is TGTGCCAGCACCCCGGGACAGGGGAAAAATTCACCCCTCCACTTT.

The rearrangement links TRBV6-4 to TRBJ1-6, with a weak D call TRBD1 (6 bases). The V end was cut by 3 bases, the J end by 8 bases, with 11 bases between. The CDR3 consists of 14 residues. The V gene's germline CDR1 is MRHNA and CDR2 SNTAGT. The chain's CDR3 is CASSEQGSYSPLHF. CDR3 nucleotides: TGTGCCAGCAGTGAACAGGGTTCTTATTCACCCCTCCACTTT.

This rearrangement joins TRBV4-1 to TRBJ2-7, with 7 bases lining up with TRBD2. CDR1 MGHRA and CDR2 YSYEKL come from the germline V gene. The CDR3 sequence is 15 residues long. Trimming removed 1 base from V and 0 bases from J; junction bases left unmatched: 3. CDR3 loop: CASSQAPGGSYEQYF. The CDR3 nucleotides read TGCGCCAGCAGCCAAGCACCGGGAGGCTCCTACGAGCAGTACTTC.

The chain carries TRBV28 and TRBJ1-1, with D unclear. V shed 5 bases and J shed 1 base, with 8 bases lying between them. This CDR3 contains 13 residues. In germline, CDR1 is MDHEN, CDR2 SYDVKM. The CDR3: CASSRRRNTEAFF. The DNA for the CDR3 is TGTGCCAGCAGTCGACGGAGGAACACTGAAGCTTTCTTT.

The CDR3 nucleotides read TGTGCCAGCAGCTCTGGGGGCTTATCGGGCACAGATACGCAGTATTTT. Translation gives CASSSGGLSGTDTQYF. J is TRBJ2-3 and V is TRBV11-2; weak D call: TRBD1 (6 bases). Germline V lookup: CDR1 SGHAT, CDR2 FQNNGV. V lost 4 bases, J lost 1 base, and 15 bases lay in between. This CDR3 is built from 16 residues.

This clone has a single count. The chain uses TRBV6-2 or TRBV6-3 and TRBJ2-2; D is perhaps TRBD1 (5 bases). Germline-derived CDR1 and CDR2 are MNHEY and SVGEGT. Trimming removed 2 bases from V and 4 bases from J, with 8 bases in between. The CDR3 has 14 residues. This CDR3 reads CASSYQQATGELFF. In nucleotides, the CDR3 is TGTGCCAGCAGTTACCAACAGGCCACCGGGGAGCTGTTTTTT.

The CDR3 bases are TGTGCCAGCAGCGCCCAGACAGGGGGGCTATACGAGCAGTACTTC. Residues: CASSAQTGGLYEQYF. The rearrangement links TRBV9 to TRBJ2-7, with 9 positions matching TRBD1. The J segment lost 4 bases and the V segment lost 3 bases, leaving 8 bases of the junction unmatched. CDR3 length: 15 residues. CDR1 is SGDLS, CDR2 YYNGEE, per germline.

The chain combines TRBV27 with TRBJ1-2; D is undetermined. V lost 4 bases to trimming and J lost 0 bases, with 9 bases between them. Germline V gene sequence: CDR1 MNHEY, CDR2 SMNVEV (reference sequence). This CDR3 has 14 amino acids. In DNA form, the CDR3 reads TGTGCCAGCAGTTCTGGCGGCTCTAACTATGGCTACACCTTC. Its translation is CASSSGGSNYGYTF.

For this clone: A read error may be the cause here, since a much bigger clone is one base away. The chain couples TRBV7-9 to TRBJ1-5; TRBD1 aligns across 7 bases. The V gene's germline CDR1 is SEHNR and CDR2 FQNEAQ (reference sequence). There are 14 residues in the CDR3. Trimming at V came to 5 bases and at J to 1 base, leaving 2 bases not matched to a gene. CDR3 amino acids: CASSLTGSNQPQHF. Here the CDR3 DNA reads TGTGCCAGCAGCCTGACAGGGAGCAATCAGCCCCAGCATTTT.

V gene TRBV4-1 combines with J gene TRBJ1-4; TRBD1 matches at 7 bases. The CDR3 runs to 16 residues. CDR1 is MGHRA, CDR2 YSYEKL, per germline. V trimming: 0 bases; J trimming: 5 bases; junction bases outside the gene matches: 6. CDR3 protein: CASSQDTYRGNEKLFF. DNA for the CDR3: TGCGCCAGCAGCCAAGATACTTACAGGGGAAATGAAAAACTGTTTTTT.

The J gene is TRBJ1-4, the V gene TRBV28, with D possibly TRBD1 on 5 matching bases. V lost 7 bases, J lost 0 bases, and 12 bases lay in between. The CDR3 is made up of 15 amino acids. CDR1 is MDHEN and CDR2 is SYDVKM in the germline V gene. DNA for the CDR3: TGTGCCAGCAACGTACGGACAACAACTAATGAAAAACTGTTTTTT. This encodes CASNVRTTTNEKLFF.

The chain is built from TRBV5-1 and TRBJ1-1; D might be TRBD1 (5 bases). CDR1 and CDR2 from the germline V gene are SGHRS and YFSETQ. The V and J ends lost 0 bases and 1 base respectively, with 16 bases between them. The CDR3 has 17 amino acids. The CDR3 loop is CASSLGDREPWNTEAFF. CDR3 nucleotide sequence: TGCGCCAGCAGCTTGGGGGACCGGGAGCCATGGAACACTGAAGCTTTCTTT.

The chain combines TRBV29-1 with TRBJ2-1, with 7 bases identical to TRBD2. From germline, CDR1 is SQVTM and CDR2 ANQGSEA. V lost 7 bases and J lost 4; bases outside the gene matches: 16. This CDR3 region has 16 residues. The CDR3 is CSAILGLSGEYNEQFF. CDR3 nucleotide sequence: TGCAGCGCTATTCTGGGCCTAAGCGGGGAATACAATGAGCAGTTCTTC.

This clone was counted once. CDR3 in amino acids: CASSFTYNEQFF. The CDR3 DNA follows: TGTGCCAGCAGCTTTACCTACAATGAGCAGTTCTTC. The chain couples TRBV11-2 to TRBJ2-1; D is undetermined. The CDR3 covers 12 residues. Germline V lookup: CDR1 SGHAT, CDR2 FQNNGV. V lost 3 bases, J lost 2 bases, and 2 bases lay in between.

The rearrangement links TRBV7-2 to TRBJ2-5, with a weak D call TRBD1 (5 bases). Germline V lookup: CDR1 SGHTA, CDR2 FQGNSA. This CDR3 region has 15 residues. Trimming cost V 1 base and J 3 bases, with 12 bases left between them. The CDR3: CASSLESGREETQYF. The DNA of the CDR3 is TGTGCCAGCAGCTTAGAGTCAGGGCGCGAAGAGACCCAGTACTTC.

The J gene is TRBJ1-4, the V gene TRBV11-1; D gene ambiguous. The CDR3 contains 16 residues. Germline V lookup: CDR1 SGHAT, CDR2 FQDESV (reference sequence). Trimming removed 5 bases from V and 3 bases from J, with 16 bases in between. CDR3 region: CASSKRPRQANEKLFF. The DNA of the CDR3 is TGTGCCAGCAGCAAACGGCCGAGACAAGCTAATGAAAAACTGTTTTTT.